In this sample, the clone carrying this TCR beta chain turned up many times. The antigen is unknown. Making use of molecular barcodes, quantitative 5'-RACE generated TCR beta libraries. TCRdb re-analysed the 5' RACE reads in MiXCR, keeping a single row per CDR3 protein. The table lists a few hundred thousand distinct CDR3 sequences, 7.5% to 9% of them singletons. Germline CDR1 is SGHTA and CDR2 is FQGTGA. V lost 2 bases and J lost 1, with 8 bases in between. This CDR3 contains 14 residues. The sample belongs to a study of CD8 T cells in ankylosing spondylitis. General study results and limits: Characteristic, it appeared, of ankylosing spondylitis blood was a TCR beta motif of several highly homologous variants.

The J gene is TRBJ1-1, the V gene TRBV7-3; D is uncertain. The TCR originated in a male donor with ankylosing spondylitis. Sequencing used blood, either unsorted or a sorted T cell fraction (not recorded which). Here the CDR3 DNA reads TGTGCCAGCAGCTTAGGCCGAGGGAACACTGAAGCTTTCTTT. It yields the protein CASSLGRGNTEAFF.